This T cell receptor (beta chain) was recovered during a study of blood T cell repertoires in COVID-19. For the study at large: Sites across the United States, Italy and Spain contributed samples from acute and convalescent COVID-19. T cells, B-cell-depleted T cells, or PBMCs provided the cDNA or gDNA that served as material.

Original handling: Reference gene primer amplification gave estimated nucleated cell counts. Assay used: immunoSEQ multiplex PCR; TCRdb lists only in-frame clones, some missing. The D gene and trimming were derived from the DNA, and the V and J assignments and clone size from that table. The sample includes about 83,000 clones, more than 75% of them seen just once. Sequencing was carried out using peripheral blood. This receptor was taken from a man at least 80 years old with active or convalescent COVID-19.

As DNA, the CDR3 is TGTGCCAGCAATTCAGGGGGGTTCAATTCACCCCTCCACTTT. Amino acids: CASNSGGFNSPLHF. The chain carries TRBV28 and TRBJ1-6; 7 nucleotides match TRBD1. The germline gives CDR1 MDHEN, CDR2 SYDVKM. V shed 7 bases, J shed 7 bases, and the junction held 7 bases outside the gene matches. This CDR3 has 14 amino acids.